This TCR beta chain was retrieved from a study of T cell changes during pregnancy in multiple sclerosis. Here immunoSEQ multiplex PCR was the method, and the copy in TCRdb shows in-frame clones only, minus some. The data hold some 60,000 clones, with 80% to 90% observed a single time. CDR1 and CDR2 from the germline V gene are ENHRY and SYGVKD. V lost 6 bases and J lost 4; bases outside the gene matches: 12. The CDR3 covers 16 residues. The material was CD4+ T cells from peripheral blood mononuclear cells, obtained in the third trimester of pregnancy. This rearrangement joins TRBV10-3 to TRBJ1-2; TRBD1 agrees at 9 bases. This sequence was found in a female donor with multiple sclerosis, enrolled in a pregnancy study. This CDR3 is CAIRPGQGGKGYGYTF. The CDR3 nucleotides read TGTGCCATCAGGCCGGGACAGGGAGGGAAAGGCTATGGCTACACCTTC.